The T cell receptor beta chain under discussion was sequenced for a study of blood T cells in healthy people across ages. Alongside a J-beta primer mix, a sample-barcoded 5' primer served in a second PCR lasting about 6 to 11 cycles. TCRdb passed the 5' RACE reads through MiXCR, listing each CDR3 protein once. The sample has over a million distinct CDR3 sequences, 25% seen once. This same sample was also part of a study on T cells of mothers and their children.

This receptor was identified in a girl aged 2 to 9 in good health. Sequenced input: blood.

CDR3 loop: CASSRPGQGIWGEQFF. The CDR3 DNA reads TGTGCCAGCAGCCGTCCGGGACAGGGGATTTGGGGTGAGCAGTTCTTC. This chain joins TRBV7-9 and TRBJ2-1; TRBD1 matches at 10 bases. The CDR3 runs 16 residues. The germline gives CDR1 SEHNR, CDR2 FQNEAQ (reference sequence). Trimming removed 5 bases from V and 9 bases from J; junction bases left unmatched: 13.